The entry that follows covers one T cell receptor beta chain sequence. Its specific antigen is unknown. The record has no base qualities; no much larger clone is one base away. Clipping removes 5 bases from V and 0 bases from J, with 6 as the unmatched junction base count. The CDR3 starts with the cysteine, ends with the phenylalanine, and has 16 residues. The kept DNA is CDR3 alone, 48 bases in frame from the first base. Sequences LGHNT (CDR1) and FRNRAP (CDR2) are obtained from the germline V gene. Libraries were prepared through the immunoSEQ multiplex PCR assay. Regarding the original processing steps: A statistical classification framework was built to diagnose cytomegalovirus status from the catalog of TCR beta chain sequences. TCRdb carries this immuneACCESS record with in-frame sequences only. Its versions omit some clonotypes, under half of them owing to an unresolved V gene in the studies checked, with the rest unexplained. V and J calls and clone size come straight from that table; D and trimming were deduced from the DNA. Within this sample are 300,000 to 400,000 clones, with 88% of them counted one time only. The ten largest clones capture approximately 0.95% of the sample.

The sample is drawn from a study of cytomegalovirus exposure and HLA in healthy donors (dated by TCRdb to about 2017). Background for the entire study: The roughly 700 repertoires of the first cohort and the 95 to 150 validation repertoires were produced on the same platform, according to a later analysis. The study aimed to test whether signatures of past pathogen exposure could be identified by cataloging public T cell receptors. Besides the first cohort of approximately 670 subjects, a separate validation cohort made up of around 120 different subjects was used. High-throughput TCR immunosequencing, statistical association of individual TCRs with disease status, and machine learning were combined to predict cytomegalovirus infection status.

Summary of the overall study and its limitations: A later analysis found that TCRs clustered in the first cohort also tended to co-occur in the roughly 120 validation repertoires, with approximately 95% of cluster scores above 0. The classifier was reported to diagnose cytomegalovirus status with high specificity and sensitivity in both the original and validation cohorts. While some public TCRs were present in many individuals, most TCR sequences turned up only very rarely across donors. In the study, approximately 160 TCR beta chains were listed as associated with cytomegalovirus. A few of the identified cytomegalovirus-associated TCR beta chains were confirmed in vitro to be specific for cytomegalovirus antigens. A later analysis had no HLA typing for the validation cohort, so co-occurrence there was scored across all 110 or so repertoires. According to the authors, the approach could potentially be generalized to other disease states and immunological phenotypes.

The donors belonged to the validation cohort of 120 subjects, which was separate from the approximately 700-subject first cohort. The clonotype was recovered from a man aged 30 to 39 in good health and CMV-seronegative. Specimen: PBMCs. The sequence is built from TRBV12-5 and TRBJ1-5; 8 bases in the junction line up with TRBD1. The CDR3: CASGGQGTYSNQPQHF. The DNA reads TGTGCTAGTGGTGGACAGGGAACTTATAGCAATCAGCCCCAGCATTTT.